This is a list of T cell receptor beta chains from one sample in a study of regulatory T cells in long-lasting Graves disease. TCRdb reprocessed the multiplex PCR reads with MiXCR, giving one entry per CDR3 protein. The data hold over 300,000 distinct CDR3 sequences, with around a sixth observed a single time. This material consisted of peripheral blood mononuclear cells (PBMCs), taken at new diagnosis, from a patient treated with antithyroid drugs. The receptors come from a female donor with Graves disease. The CDR3 runs from the conserved cysteine through the conserved F or W.

TRBJ2-1,TRBV7-2,CASSAANEQFF
TRBJ1-5,TRBV6-2/TRBV6-3,CASSPDGQNSNQPQHF
TRBJ2-7,TRBV7-9,CASSRGPQSSYEQYF
TRBJ1-2,TRBV7-2,CASSLDGLEYGYTF
TRBJ2-7,TRBV7-2,CASSWAPGIVEQYF
TRBJ2-3,TRBV27,CASSLADLAGGGNTQYF
TRBJ1-1,TRBV20-1,CSARGDLVEAFF
TRBJ2-5,TRBV5-6,CASSWGGETQYF
TRBJ1-2,TRBV12-3/TRBV12-4,CASSSFAGQSYGYTF
TRBJ2-3,TRBV3-1,CASSQGLATQYF
TRBJ2-5,TRBV20-1,CSARRRGQETQYF
TRBJ1-2,TRBV6-1,CAISITGDYGYTF
TRBJ1-5,TRBV7-8,CASSLANRGFNQPQHF
TRBJ1-1,TRBV18,CASSPSNTEAFF
TRBJ2-5,TRBV20-1,CSARDWLGGEETQYF
TRBJ2-7,TRBV27,CASSFSGRAGEQYF
TRBJ2-7,TRBV20-1,CSALDWGQGYEQYF
TRBJ2-7,TRBV4-1,CASSQVGHEQYF
TRBJ1-1,TRBV25-1,CASSESGGARTEAFF
TRBJ2-2,TRBV7-6,CASSLAHDRANTGELFF